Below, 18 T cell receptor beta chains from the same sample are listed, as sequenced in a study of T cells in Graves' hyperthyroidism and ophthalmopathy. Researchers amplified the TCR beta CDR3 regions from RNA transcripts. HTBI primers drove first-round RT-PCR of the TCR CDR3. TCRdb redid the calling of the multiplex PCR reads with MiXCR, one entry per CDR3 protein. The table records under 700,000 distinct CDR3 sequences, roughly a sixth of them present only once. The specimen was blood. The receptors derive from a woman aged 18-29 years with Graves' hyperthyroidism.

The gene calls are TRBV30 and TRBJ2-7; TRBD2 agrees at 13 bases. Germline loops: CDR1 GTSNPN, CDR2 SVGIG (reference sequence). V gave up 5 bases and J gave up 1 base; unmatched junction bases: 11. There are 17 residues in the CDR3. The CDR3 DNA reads TGTGCCTGGGAAAACCCGGGACTAGCGGGACCTTCCTACGAGCAGTACTTC. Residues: CAWENPGLAGPSYEQYF. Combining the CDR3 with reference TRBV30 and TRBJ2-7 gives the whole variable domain SQTIHQWPATLVQPVGSPLSLECTVEGTSNPNLYWYRQAAGRGLQLLFYSVGIGQISSEVPQNLSASRPQDRQFILSSKKLLLSDSGFYLCAWENPGLAGPSYEQYFGPGTRLTVT.

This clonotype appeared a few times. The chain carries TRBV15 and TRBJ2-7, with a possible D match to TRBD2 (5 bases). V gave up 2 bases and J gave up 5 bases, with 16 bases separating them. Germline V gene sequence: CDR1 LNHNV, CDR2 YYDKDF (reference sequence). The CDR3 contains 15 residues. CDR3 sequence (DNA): TGTGCCACCAGCAGAACTACTAGTCGGCTCGACGAGCAGTACTTC. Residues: CATSRTTSRLDEQYF. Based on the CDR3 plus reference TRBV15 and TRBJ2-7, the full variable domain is DAMVIQNPRYQVTQFGKPVTLSCSQTLNHNVMYWYQQKSSQAPKLLFHYYDKDFNNEADTPDNFQSRRPNTSFCFLDIRSPGLGDTAMYLCATSRTTSRLDEQYFGPGTRLTVT.

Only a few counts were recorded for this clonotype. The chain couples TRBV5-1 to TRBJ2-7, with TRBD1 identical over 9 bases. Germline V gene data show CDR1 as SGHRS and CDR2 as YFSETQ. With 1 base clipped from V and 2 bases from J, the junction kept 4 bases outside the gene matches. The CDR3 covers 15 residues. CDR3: CASSLRRDRAYEQYF. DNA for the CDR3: TGCGCCAGCAGCTTGAGAAGGGACAGGGCCTACGAGCAGTACTTC.

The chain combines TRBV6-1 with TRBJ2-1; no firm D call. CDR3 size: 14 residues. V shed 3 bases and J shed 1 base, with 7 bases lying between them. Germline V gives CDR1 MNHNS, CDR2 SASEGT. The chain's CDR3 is CASSESVSYNEQFF. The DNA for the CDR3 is TGTGCCAGCAGTGAGTCGGTTTCCTACAATGAGCAGTTCTTC.

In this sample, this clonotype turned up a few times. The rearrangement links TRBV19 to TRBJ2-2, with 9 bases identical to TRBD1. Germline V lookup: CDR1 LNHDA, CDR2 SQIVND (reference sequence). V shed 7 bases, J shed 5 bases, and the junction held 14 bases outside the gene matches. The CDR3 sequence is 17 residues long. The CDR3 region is CASKGTGGVRNTGELFF. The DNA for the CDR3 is TGTGCCAGTAAAGGAACAGGGGGCGTCAGAAATACCGGGGAGCTGTTTTTT. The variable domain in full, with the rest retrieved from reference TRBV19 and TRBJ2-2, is DGGITQSPKYLFRKEGQNVTLSCEQNLNHDAMYWYRQDPGQGLRLIYYSQIVNDFQKGDIAEGYSVSREKKESFPLTVTSAQKNPTAFYLCASKGTGGVRNTGELFFGEGSRLTVL.

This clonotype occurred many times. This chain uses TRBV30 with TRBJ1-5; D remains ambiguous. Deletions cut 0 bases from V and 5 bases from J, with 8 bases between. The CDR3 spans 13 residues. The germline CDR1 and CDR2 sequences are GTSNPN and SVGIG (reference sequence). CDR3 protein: CAWSVGRDQPQHF. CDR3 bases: TGTGCCTGGAGTGTAGGGAGAGATCAGCCCCAGCATTTT.

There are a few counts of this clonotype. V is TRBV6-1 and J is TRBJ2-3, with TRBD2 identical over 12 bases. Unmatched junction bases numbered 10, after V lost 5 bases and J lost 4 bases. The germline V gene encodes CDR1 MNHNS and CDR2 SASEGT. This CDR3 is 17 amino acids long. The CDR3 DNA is TGTGCCAGCAGTCTTCTGTCGACTAGCGGGAGCCCAGATACGCAGTATTTT. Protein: CASSLLSTSGSPDTQYF.

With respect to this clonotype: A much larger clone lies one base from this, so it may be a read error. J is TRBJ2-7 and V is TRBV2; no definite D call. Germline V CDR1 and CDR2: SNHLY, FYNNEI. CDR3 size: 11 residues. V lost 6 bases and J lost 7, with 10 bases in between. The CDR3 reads CASSEFEEQYF. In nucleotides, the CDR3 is TGTGCCAGCAGCGAATTCGAGGAGCAGTACTTC.

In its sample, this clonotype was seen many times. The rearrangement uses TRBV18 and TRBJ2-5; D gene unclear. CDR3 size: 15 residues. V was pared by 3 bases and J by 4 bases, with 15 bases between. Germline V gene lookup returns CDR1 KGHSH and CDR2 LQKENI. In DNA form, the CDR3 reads TGTGCCAGCTCACCTACCGACCCTTCCGGAGAGACCCAGTACTTC. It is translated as CASSPTDPSGETQYF.

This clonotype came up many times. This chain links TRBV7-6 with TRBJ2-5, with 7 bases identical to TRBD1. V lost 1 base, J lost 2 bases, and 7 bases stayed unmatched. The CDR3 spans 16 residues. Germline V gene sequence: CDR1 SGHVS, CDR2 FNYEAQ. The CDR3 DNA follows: TGTGCCAGCAGCTTAGAGGCACAGGGGCTACAAGAGACCCAGTACTTC. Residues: CASSLEAQGLQETQYF.

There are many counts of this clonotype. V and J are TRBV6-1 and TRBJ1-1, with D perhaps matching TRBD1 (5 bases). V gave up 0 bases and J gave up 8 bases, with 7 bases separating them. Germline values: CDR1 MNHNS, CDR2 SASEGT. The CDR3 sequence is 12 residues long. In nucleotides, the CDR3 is TGTGCCAGCAGTGAAGCGCGGGGGGAAGCTTTCTTT. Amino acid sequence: CASSEARGEAFF.

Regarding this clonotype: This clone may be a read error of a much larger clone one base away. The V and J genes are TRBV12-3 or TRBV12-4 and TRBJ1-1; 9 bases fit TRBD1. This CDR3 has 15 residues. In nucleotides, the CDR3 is TGTGCCAGCAGTTTAGCCGGGACAGGGAACTCTGAAGCTTCCTTT. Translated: CASSLAGTGNSEASF.

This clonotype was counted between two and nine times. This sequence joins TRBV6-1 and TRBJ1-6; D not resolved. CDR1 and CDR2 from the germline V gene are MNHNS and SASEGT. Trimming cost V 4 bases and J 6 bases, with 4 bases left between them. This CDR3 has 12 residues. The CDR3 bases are TGTGCCAGCAGTGGGGGTAATTCACCCCTCCACTTT. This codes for CASSGGNSPLHF.

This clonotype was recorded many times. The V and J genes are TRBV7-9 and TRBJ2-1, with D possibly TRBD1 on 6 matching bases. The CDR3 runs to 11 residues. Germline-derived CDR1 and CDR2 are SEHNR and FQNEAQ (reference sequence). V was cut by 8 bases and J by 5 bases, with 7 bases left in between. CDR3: CASQGNNEQFF. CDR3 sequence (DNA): TGTGCCAGCCAGGGGAACAATGAGCAGTTCTTC. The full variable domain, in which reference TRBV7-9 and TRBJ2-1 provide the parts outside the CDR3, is DTGVSQNPRHKITKRGQNVTFRCDPISEHNRLYWYRQTLGQGPEFLTYFQNEAQLEKSRLLSDRFSAERPKGSFSTLEIQRTEQGDSAMYLCASQGNNEQFFGPGTRLTVL.

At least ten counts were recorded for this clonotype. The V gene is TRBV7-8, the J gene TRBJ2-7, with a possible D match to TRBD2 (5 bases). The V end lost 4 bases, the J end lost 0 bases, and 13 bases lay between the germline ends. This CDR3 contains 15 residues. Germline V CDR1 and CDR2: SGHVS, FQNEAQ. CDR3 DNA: TGTGCCAGCAGCTCCAGGAGCGGAAGCTCCTACGAGCAGTACTTC. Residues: CASSSRSGSSYEQYF.

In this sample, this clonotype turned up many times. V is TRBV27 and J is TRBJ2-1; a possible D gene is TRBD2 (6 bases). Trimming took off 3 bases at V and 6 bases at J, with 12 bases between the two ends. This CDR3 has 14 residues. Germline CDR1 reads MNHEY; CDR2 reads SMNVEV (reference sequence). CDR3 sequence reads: CASSFRDSLNEQFF. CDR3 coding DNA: TGTGCCAGCAGTTTCCGGGACTCGCTCAATGAGCAGTTCTTC.

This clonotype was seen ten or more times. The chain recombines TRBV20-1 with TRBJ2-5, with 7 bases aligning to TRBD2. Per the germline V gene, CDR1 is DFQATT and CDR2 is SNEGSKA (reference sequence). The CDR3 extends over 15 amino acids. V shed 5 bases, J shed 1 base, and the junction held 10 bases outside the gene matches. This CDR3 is CSAAATSPFQETQYF. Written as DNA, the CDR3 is TGCAGTGCTGCCGCGACTAGCCCTTTCCAAGAGACCCAGTACTTC.

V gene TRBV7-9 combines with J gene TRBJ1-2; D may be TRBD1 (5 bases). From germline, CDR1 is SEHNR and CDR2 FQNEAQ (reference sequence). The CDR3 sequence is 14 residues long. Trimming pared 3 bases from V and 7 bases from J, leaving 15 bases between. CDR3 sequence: CASSFGGGTFGYTF. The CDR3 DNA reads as TGTGCCAGCAGCTTCGGGGGTGGAACGTTTGGCTACACCTTC. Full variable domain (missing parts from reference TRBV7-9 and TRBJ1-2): DTGVSQNPRHKITKRGQNVTFRCDPISEHNRLYWYRQTLGQGPEFLTYFQNEAQLEKSRLLSDRFSAERPKGSFSTLEIQRTEQGDSAMYLCASSFGGGTFGYTFGSGTRLTVV.